This TCR beta chain was recorded in a study of cytomegalovirus exposure and HLA in healthy donors. Study-level background: The Caucasian-associated ancestry cluster held 65% to 90% of 300 to 500 genotyped donors. Study results and limitations: Upon later analysis, HLA-associated TCR beta chains proved more clonally expanded than other, equally common chains. The authors enumerated over 150 TCR beta chains as linked to cytomegalovirus.

Per germline, CDR1 LGHNA and CDR2 YSLEER. The trim removed 0 bases at V and 5 bases at J, leaving 9 bases unmatched. This CDR3 has 16 residues. Worth noting for this clone: The antigen is not known.

Amplification used 60 Vbeta primers and 13 Jbeta primers. Profiled with immunoSEQ multiplex PCR; TCRdb holds only in-frame clones, not every one. The sample includes under 200,000 clones, roughly 75% of them seen just once. The TCR was taken from a woman between 45 and 65 years old in good health and CMV-seropositive. The V and J genes are TRBV4-3 and TRBJ2-7; TRBD2 matches 8 bases. The sample consisted of PBMCs. CDR3 sequence (DNA): TGCGCCAGCAGCCAAGACTCGGGGGGGTACTTCCACGAGCAGTACTTC. Its translation is CASSQDSGGYFHEQYF.